This TCR beta chain stems from a study of OX40 agonist ivuxolimab in advanced cancers. Study context: With a range of roughly 20 to 80, age averaged approximately 55 years, and around 80% were male. Broader study findings: Expanded clones belonging to CD8+ T cells outnumbered, on average, those of CD4+. Some nonresponders also had low normalized T-cell clonal expansion. Clones of CD4+ and CD8+ blood T cells grew by week 6 at doses of 0.1 to 3.0 mg/kg.

To note about this clone: Its antigen is unidentified.

TCRdb's copy holds only in-frame clones and misses some; the assay was immunoSEQ multiplex PCR. The table lists about 64,000 clones, 80% to 90% of them singletons. The sequencing here drew on CD4+ or CD8+ T cells sorted from blood, taken in a trial of the OX40 agonist ivuxolimab. The sequence was collected from an adult with an advanced solid tumor such as melanoma, head and neck, liver or kidney cancer.

CDR3 bases: TGTGCCAGCAGTCCCGGGACAGGCGATACCTATGGCTACACCTTC. Its translation is CASSPGTGDTYGYTF. The chain links TRBV28 to TRBJ1-2; 8 bases fit TRBD1. Trimming cost V 5 bases and J 4 bases; bases outside gene matches: 9. CDR1 and CDR2 (germline): MDHEN, SYDVKM. This CDR3 spans 15 amino acids.